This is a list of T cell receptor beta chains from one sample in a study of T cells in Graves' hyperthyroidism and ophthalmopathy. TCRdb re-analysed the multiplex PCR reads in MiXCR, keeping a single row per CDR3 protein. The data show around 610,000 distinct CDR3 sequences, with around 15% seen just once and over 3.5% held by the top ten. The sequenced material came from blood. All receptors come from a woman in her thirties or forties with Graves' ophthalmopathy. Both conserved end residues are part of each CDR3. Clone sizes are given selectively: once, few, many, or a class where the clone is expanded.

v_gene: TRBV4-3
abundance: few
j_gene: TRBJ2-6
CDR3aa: CASSPGALSGANVLTF

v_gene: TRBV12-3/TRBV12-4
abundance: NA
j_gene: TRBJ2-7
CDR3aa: CASSFTGFRDEQYF

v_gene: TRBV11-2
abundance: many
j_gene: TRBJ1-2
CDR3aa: CASTRTDEGGYGYTF

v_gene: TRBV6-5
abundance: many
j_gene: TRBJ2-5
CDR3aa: CASSYLGGGTQYF

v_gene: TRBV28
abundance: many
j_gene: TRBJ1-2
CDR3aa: CASSSGQARGYGYTF

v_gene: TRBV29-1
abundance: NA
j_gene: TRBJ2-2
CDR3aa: CSSLANTGELFF

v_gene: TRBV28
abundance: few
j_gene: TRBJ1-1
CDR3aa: CASRALQVAAEAFF

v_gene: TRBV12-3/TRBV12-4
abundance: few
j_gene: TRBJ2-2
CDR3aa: CASSRSVNTGELFF

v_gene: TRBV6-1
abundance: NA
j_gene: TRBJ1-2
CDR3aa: CASSDPQGGSYTF

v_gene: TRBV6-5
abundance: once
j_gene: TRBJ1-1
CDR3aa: CASTLDRTNTEAFF

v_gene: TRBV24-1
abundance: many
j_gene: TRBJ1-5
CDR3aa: CATSDRDRVSNQPQHF

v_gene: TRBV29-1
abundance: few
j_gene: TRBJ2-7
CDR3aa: CSVADDSLAERYF

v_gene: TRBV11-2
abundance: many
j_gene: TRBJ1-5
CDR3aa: CASSPRGLLDGNQPQHF

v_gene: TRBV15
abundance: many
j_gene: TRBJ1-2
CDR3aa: CATSREGGGYGYTF

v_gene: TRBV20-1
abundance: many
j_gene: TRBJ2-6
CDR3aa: CSASQGPGANVLTF

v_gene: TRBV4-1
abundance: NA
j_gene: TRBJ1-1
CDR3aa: CASSHGTGAANTEAFF

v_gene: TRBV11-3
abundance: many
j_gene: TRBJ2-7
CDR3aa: CASSLESEKQYF

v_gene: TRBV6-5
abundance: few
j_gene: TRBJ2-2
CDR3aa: CASSYSGLRGNTGELFF

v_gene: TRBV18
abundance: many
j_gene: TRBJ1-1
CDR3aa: CASSTGNTEAFF

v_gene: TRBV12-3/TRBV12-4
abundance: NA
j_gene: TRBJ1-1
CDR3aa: CASSFRDVDTEAFF

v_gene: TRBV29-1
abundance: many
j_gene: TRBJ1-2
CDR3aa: CSVTRGSYGYTF

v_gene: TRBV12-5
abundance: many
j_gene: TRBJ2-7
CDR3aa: CASGASSYEQYF

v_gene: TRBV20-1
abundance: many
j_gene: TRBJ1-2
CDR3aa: CSARRGVGGYTF

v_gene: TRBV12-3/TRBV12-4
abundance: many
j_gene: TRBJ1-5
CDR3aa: CASSRSGGGQPQHF

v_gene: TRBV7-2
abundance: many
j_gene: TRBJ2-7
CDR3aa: CASTGGNYEQYF

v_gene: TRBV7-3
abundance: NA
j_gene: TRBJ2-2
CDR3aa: CASSLSSRVGSGGELFF

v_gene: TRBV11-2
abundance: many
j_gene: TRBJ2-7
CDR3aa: CASSGEREASYEQYF

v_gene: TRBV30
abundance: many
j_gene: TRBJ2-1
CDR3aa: CAGERESYNEQFF

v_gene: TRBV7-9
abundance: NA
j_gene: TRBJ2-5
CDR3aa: CASSLGGVDTAETQYF

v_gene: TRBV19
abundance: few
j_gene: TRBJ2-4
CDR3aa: CASSNRLAGGLLAKNIQYF

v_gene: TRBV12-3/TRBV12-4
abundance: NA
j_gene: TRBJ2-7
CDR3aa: CASSFRNHEQYF

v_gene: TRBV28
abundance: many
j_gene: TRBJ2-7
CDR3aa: CASSPWTSYREQYF

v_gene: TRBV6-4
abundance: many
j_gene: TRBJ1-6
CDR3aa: CASSGGVNSPLHF

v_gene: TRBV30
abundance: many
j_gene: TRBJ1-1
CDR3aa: CAWVRGGNTEAFF

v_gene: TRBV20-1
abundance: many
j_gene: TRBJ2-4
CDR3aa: CSARLSYAAKNIQYF

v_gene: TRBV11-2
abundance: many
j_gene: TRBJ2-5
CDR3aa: CASSFELAGEMSRETQYF

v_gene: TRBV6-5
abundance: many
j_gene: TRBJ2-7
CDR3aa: CASSYFGRDEQYF